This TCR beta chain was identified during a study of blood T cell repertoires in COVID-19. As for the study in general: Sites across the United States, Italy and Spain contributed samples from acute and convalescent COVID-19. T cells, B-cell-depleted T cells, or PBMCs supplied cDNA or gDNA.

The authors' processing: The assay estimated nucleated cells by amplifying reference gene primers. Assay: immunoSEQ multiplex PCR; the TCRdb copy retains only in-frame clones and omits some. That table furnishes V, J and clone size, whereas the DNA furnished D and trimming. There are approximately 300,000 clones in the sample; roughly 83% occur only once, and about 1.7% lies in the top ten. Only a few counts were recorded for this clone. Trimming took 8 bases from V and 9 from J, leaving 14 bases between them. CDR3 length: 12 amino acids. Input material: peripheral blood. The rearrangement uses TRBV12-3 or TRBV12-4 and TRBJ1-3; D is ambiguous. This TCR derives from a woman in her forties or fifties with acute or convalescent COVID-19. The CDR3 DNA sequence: TGTGCCAGCGCCTTCGGCGAGGGCACCATATATTTT. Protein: CASAFGEGTIYF.